Following are 4 T cell receptor beta chains from one sample sequenced in a study of blood T cell repertoires in COVID-19. Repertoires were generated with immunoSEQ multiplex PCR, while TCRdb's copy carries only in-frame clones and drops some. This sample has 300,000 to 350,000 clones, with roughly 90% found just once. Sequenced sample: peripheral blood. Receptor source: a woman aged 70 to 79 with COVID-19, enrolled during active disease.

CDR3 coding DNA: TGTGCCATCAGGACAGGGGGCGTCGAAAACATTCAGTACTTC. This gives the protein CAIRTGGVENIQYF. The rearrangement links TRBV10-3 to TRBJ2-4, with 10 nucleotides matching TRBD1. Germline V lookup: CDR1 ENHRY, CDR2 SYGVKD. The V and J ends lost 6 bases and 5 bases, in that order; junction bases with no gene match: 4. The CDR3 has 14 residues.

The rearrangement uses TRBV28 and TRBJ1-4, with TRBD1 matching over 8 bases. The length of the CDR3 is 13 residues. Trimming cost V 6 bases and J 7 bases; bases outside gene matches: 4. In germline, CDR1 is MDHEN, CDR2 SYDVKM. CDR3: CASRGTGIEKLFF. The DNA for the CDR3 is TGTGCCAGCAGAGGGACAGGCATTGAAAAACTGTTTTTT.

This chain uses TRBV7-9 with TRBJ2-1, with 7 positions matching TRBD2. Germline V gene sequence: CDR1 SEHNR, CDR2 FQNEAQ (reference sequence). The V gene end was trimmed by 5 bases and the J gene end by 5 bases; junction bases not matched to a gene: 3. The CDR3 runs to 13 residues. The CDR3 spells CASSPRGDNEQFF. The CDR3 nucleotides read TGTGCCAGCAGCCCTCGGGGGGACAATGAGCAGTTCTTC.

The V call is TRBV5-6, the J call TRBJ1-5; 9 bases are shared with TRBD1. After removal of 2 bases from V and 6 bases from J, the junction contained 6 bases not matched to a gene. Germline V lookup: CDR1 SGHDT, CDR2 YYEEEE. This CDR3 has 15 amino acids. The CDR3 sequence: CASSLHRGQGQPQHF. CDR3 DNA sequence: TGTGCCAGCAGCTTACACAGGGGGCAGGGTCAGCCCCAGCATTTT. The full variable domain, rest sourced from reference TRBV5-6 and TRBJ1-5, is DAGVTQSPTHLIKTRGQQVTLRCSPKSGHDTVSWYQQALGQGPQFIFQYYEEEERQRGNFPDRFSGHQFPNYSSELNVNALLLGDSALYLCASSLHRGQGQPQHFGDGTRLSIL.